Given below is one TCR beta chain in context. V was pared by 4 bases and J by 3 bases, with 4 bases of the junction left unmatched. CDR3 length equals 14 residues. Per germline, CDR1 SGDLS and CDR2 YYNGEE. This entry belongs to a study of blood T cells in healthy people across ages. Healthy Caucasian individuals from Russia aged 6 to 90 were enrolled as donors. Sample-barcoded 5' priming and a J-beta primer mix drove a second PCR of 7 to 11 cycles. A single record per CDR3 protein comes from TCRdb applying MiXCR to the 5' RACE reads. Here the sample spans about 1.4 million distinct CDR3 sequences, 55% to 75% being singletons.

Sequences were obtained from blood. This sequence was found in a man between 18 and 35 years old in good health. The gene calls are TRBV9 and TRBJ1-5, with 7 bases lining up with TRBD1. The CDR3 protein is CASSTDRPNQPQHF. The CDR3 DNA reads TGTGCCAGCAGCACGGACAGGCCCAATCAGCCCCAGCATTTT.